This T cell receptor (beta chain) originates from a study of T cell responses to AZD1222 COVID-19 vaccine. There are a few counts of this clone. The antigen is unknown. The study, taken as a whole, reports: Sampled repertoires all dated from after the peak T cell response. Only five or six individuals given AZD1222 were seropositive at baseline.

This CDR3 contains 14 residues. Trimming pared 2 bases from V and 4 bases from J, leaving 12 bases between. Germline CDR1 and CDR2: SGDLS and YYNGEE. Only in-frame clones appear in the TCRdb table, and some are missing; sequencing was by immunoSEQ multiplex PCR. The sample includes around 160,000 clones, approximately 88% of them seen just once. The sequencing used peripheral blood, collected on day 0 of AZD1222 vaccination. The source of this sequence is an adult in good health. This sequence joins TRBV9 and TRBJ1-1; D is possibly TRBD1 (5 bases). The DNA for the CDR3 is TGTGCCAGCAGCGTGGGTCGAAGGGGCACTGAAGCTTTCTTT. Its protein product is CASSVGRRGTEAFF.